These 3 T cell receptor beta chains came from one sample sequenced in a study of blood T cells in healthy people across ages. PCR was performed a second time for about 6 to 12 cycles using a sample-barcoded 5' primer and a J-beta primer mix. TCRdb recomputed calls from the 5' RACE reads with MiXCR, one row per CDR3 protein. The sample has about 510,000 distinct CDR3 sequences, approximately 26% seen once. The sample was also reused in another study, on T cells of mothers and their children.

The sequencing input was blood. The receptor source for this set is a boy aged 2 to 10 in good health.

In this sample, this clonotype turned up a few times. The junction differs from germline at one of its ends, possibly a read error. V and J are TRBV4-3 and TRBJ1-4; a possible D gene is TRBD1 (6 bases). Germline-derived CDR1 and CDR2 are LGHNA and YSLEER. The CDR3 has 17 amino acids. CDR3 sequence reads: CASSQALLGATNEKPFF. DNA for the CDR3: TGCGCCAGCAGCCAGGCACTTTTGGGGGCAACTAATGAAAAACCGTTTTTT.

The V and J genes are TRBV6-5 and TRBJ2-5; 13 bases agree with TRBD2. The CDR3 sequence is 18 residues long. Germline V CDR1 and CDR2: MNHEY, SVGAGI. J lost 1 base, V lost 2 bases, and 7 bases had no gene match. Written as DNA, the CDR3 is TGTGCCAGCAGTTACGGACTAGCGGGAGTACGAGCCCAAGAGACCCAGTACTTC. This codes for CASSYGLAGVRAQETQYF.

This chain joins TRBV20-1 and TRBJ2-3; either TRBD1 or TRBD2 may fit D (6 bases each). Trimming took 6 bases from V and 0 from J, leaving 25 bases between them. From germline, CDR1 is DFQATT and CDR2 SNEGSKA (reference sequence). The CDR3 is made up of 18 amino acids. This chain's CDR3 is CSAPYPTGAPSSTDTQYF. The CDR3, as DNA: TGCAGTGCCCCATACCCCACGGGGGCTCCGTCTAGCACAGATACGCAGTATTTT.